A single sample gave rise to the 9 T cell receptor beta chains below, sequenced in a study of shared clonotypes between healthy human individuals (dated by TCRdb to about 2020). Receptor libraries were prepared by the immunoSEQ multiplex PCR assay. The source is immuneACCESS, and TCRdb retained only in-frame sequences with V and J called. Part of the clones is not carried over; for the studies checked, unresolved V genes explain less than half of this, and the remainder is unexplained. This sample holds roughly 2.1 million clones; under 95% were observed only once. Clones ranked in the top ten supply around 1.7% of the sample. CD8 naive samples were CD45RO-negative cells positively selected for CCR7, giving a CD45RA+CCR7+ population that excluded TemRA cells. The material sequenced was naive CD8+ T cells from PBMCs. The cell subset or site label for this specimen denotes: CD45RA+CCR7+. These receptors were collected from a man between 18 and 35 years old in good health. Some clones in this sample may be carry-over from other donors' samples.

The sample holds a few counts of this clone. The rearrangement uses TRBV19 and TRBJ1-1; D gene unclear. V was cut by 7 bases and J by 0 bases, with 9 bases left in between. This CDR3 has 13 residues. The germline gives CDR1 LNHDA, CDR2 SQIVND (reference sequence). The CDR3 here is CASMEGLNTEAFF. In DNA form, the CDR3 reads TGTGCCAGTATGGAAGGGCTGAACACTGAAGCTTTCTTT.

This chain joins TRBV28 and TRBJ2-1; 7 nucleotides line up with TRBD2. Per the germline V gene, CDR1 is MDHEN and CDR2 is SYDVKM. The ends lost 6 bases at V and 10 bases at J; junction bases unmatched: 12. The CDR3 has 14 amino acids. The CDR3 coding sequence is TGTGCCAGCAGCCCCACCCAGACTAGCCCAGAGCAGTTCTTC. It codes for CASSPTQTSPEQFF.

This sequence joins TRBV5-1 and TRBJ2-1, with TRBD2 matching 11 bases. The CDR3 runs 15 residues. Germline V gives CDR1 SGHRS, CDR2 YFSETQ. J lost 8 bases, V lost 4 bases, and 8 bases had no gene match. The DNA for the CDR3 is TGCGCCAGCAGCCCCGGGACTAGCGGTACCTATGAGCAGTTCTTC. Amino acid sequence: CASSPGTSGTYEQFF.

For this clone: This sample also contains other DNA sequences that code for the same CDR3. The chain combines TRBV5-6 with TRBJ1-5, with D unclear. Germline CDR1 reads SGHDT; CDR2 reads YYEEEE. This CDR3 spans 13 amino acids. V was pared by 0 bases and J by 6 bases, with 7 bases between. This CDR3 is CASSLGGSQPQHF. CDR3 sequence (DNA): TGTGCCAGCAGCTTGGGGGGTTCTCAGCCCCAGCATTTT.

As for this clone: The identical CDR3 is also encoded by other nucleotide sequences in the sample. The genes are TRBV9 and TRBJ2-2; the D is unclear. Germline values: CDR1 SGDLS, CDR2 YYNGEE. Trimming cost V 0 bases and J 5 bases, with 5 bases left between them. The CDR3 spans 13 residues. The CDR3: CASSVASTGELFF. The CDR3 DNA sequence: TGTGCCAGCAGCGTAGCTAGTACCGGGGAGCTGTTTTTT.

V is TRBV6-1 and J is TRBJ2-1; 9 nucleotides agree with TRBD2. The CDR3 covers 16 residues. Germline V lookup: CDR1 MNHNS, CDR2 SASEGT. Trimming took 3 bases from V and 3 from J; bases not matched to a gene: 6. In DNA form, the CDR3 reads TGTGCCAGCAGTGACCTTAGCGGGAGAGGCTACAATGAGCAGTTCTTC. Protein: CASSDLSGRGYNEQFF.

The V call is TRBV7-6, the J call TRBJ2-7; 7 bases are a match to TRBD1. There are 14 residues in the CDR3. From germline, CDR1 is SGHVS and CDR2 FNYEAQ. With V trimmed by 0 bases and J by 6 bases, 5 bases remained unmatched. The CDR3 DNA reads as TGTGCCAGCAGCTTAGCGTTTCCAGGGGGCGAGCAGTACTTC. Translating it yields CASSLAFPGGEQYF.

The chain links TRBV9 to TRBJ2-3; D call uncertain. This CDR3 is built from 13 residues. Germline V gene sequence: CDR1 SGDLS, CDR2 YYNGEE. V lost 3 bases, J lost 2 bases, and 7 bases lay in between. CDR3: CASSAMNTDTQYF. The CDR3 region has the DNA TGTGCCAGCAGCGCAATGAACACAGATACGCAGTATTTT.

Points on this clone: The sample contains more than one DNA sequence encoding this CDR3. The genes are TRBV9 and TRBJ1-4; 7 bases are shared with TRBD1. CDR3 size: 15 residues. CDR1 is SGDLS and CDR2 is YYNGEE in the germline V gene. Germline trimming cut 0 bases from V and 5 bases from J; bases unmatched to any gene: 4. The DNA of the CDR3 is TGTGCCAGCAGCGTAGGAGGGGGCGGCAATGAAAAACTGTTTTTT. Its translation: CASSVGGGGNEKLFF.